These 27 T cell receptor beta chains originate from one sample sequenced in a study of T cell repertoires in cytomegalovirus infection. TCRdb re-derived calls from the reads in MiXCR, one entry per CDR3 protein. Of 150,000 to 200,000 distinct CDR3 sequences in the sample, approximately 20% were seen once. Sequenced sample: PBMCs. Source of these receptors: a human donor in good health (CMV status not recorded). Some clones in this sample may be carry-over from other donors' samples.

The chain couples TRBV28 to TRBJ1-2, with D perhaps matching TRBD1 (5 bases). This CDR3 comprises 14 residues. Trimming left V 1 base short and J 2 bases short, with 8 bases between. In germline, CDR1 is MDHEN, CDR2 SYDVKM. CDR3 sequence reads: CASSLSGTNYGYTF. The CDR3 DNA sequence: TGTGCCAGCAGTTTATCAGGGACGAACTATGGCTACACCTTC.

The gene calls are TRBV7-2 and TRBJ2-5; TRBD1 might be the D (5 bases). The CDR3 sequence is 14 residues long. Trimming took 5 bases from V and 5 from J, leaving 15 bases between them. CDR1 and CDR2 from the germline V gene are SGHTA and FQGNSA. The CDR3 spells CASSRPRVVETQYF. DNA for the CDR3: TGTGCCAGCAGCCGCCCCAGGGTAGTGGAGACCCAGTACTTC.

To note about this clonotype: An end of the junction differs from the germline gene, which may be a read error. The V gene is TRBV6-1, the J gene TRBJ1-5, with a weak D call TRBD1 (6 bases). Germline V gene sequence: CDR1 MNHNS, CDR2 SASEGT. The CDR3 loop spans 15 amino acids. CDR3 protein: CASSSGTHGSQAQHF. DNA of the CDR3: TGTGCCAGCAGTTCCGGGACACATGGGTCTCAGGCCCAGCATTTT.

Only a few counts were recorded for this clonotype. This may come from a read error, since a much larger clone is one base off. This chain connects TRBV6-5 to TRBJ2-1; D unclear. CDR3 length: 18 residues. Looked up from germline, CDR1 is MNHEY and CDR2 is SVGAGI. The CDR3, as DNA: TGTGCCAGCAGTTACTCGTTTGGCGGAACGAGCTCCTACAATGAGCGGTTCTTC. Its protein product is CASSYSFGGTSSYNERFF.

V usage is TRBV28 and J usage is TRBJ2-1; D gene uncertain. Per germline, CDR1 MDHEN and CDR2 SYDVKM. CDR3 size: 16 residues. Trimming took off 2 bases at V and 0 bases at J, with 11 bases between the two ends. CDR3 sequence reads: CASSLATFSSYNEQFF. CDR3 DNA: TGTGCCAGCAGTTTAGCTACATTTAGCTCCTACAATGAGCAGTTCTTC.

The rearrangement joins TRBV7-2 to TRBJ2-1; 14 nucleotides line up with TRBD2. The CDR3 totals 15 residues. The V gene's germline CDR1 is SGHTA and CDR2 FQGNSA. The trim removed 3 bases at V and 9 bases at J, leaving 4 bases unmatched. The CDR3 is CASSLTSGRVGEQFF. CDR3 DNA sequence: TGTGCCAGCAGCTTGACTAGCGGGAGGGTGGGTGAGCAGTTCTTC.

The sample holds a few counts of this clonotype. The chain is built from TRBV12-5 and TRBJ2-7, with TRBD2 matching over 9 bases. The ends lost 4 bases at V and 7 bases at J; junction bases unmatched: 17. The CDR3 consists of 17 residues. Germline V gene data show CDR1 as LGHNT and CDR2 as FRNRAP. CDR3 amino acids: CASGWETSGDYRGEQYF. CDR3 nucleotide sequence: TGTGCTAGTGGTTGGGAGACTAGCGGAGATTATCGGGGGGAGCAGTACTTC.

This clonotype was observed at least ten times. This chain uses TRBV7-2 with TRBJ2-1; 14 nucleotides agree with TRBD2. Unmatched junction bases numbered 6, after V lost 4 bases and J lost 7 bases. Germline lookup yields CDR1 SGHTA and CDR2 FQGNSA. The CDR3 spans 16 residues. CDR3 protein: CASSSRTSGRSNEQFF. DNA of the CDR3: TGTGCCAGCAGCTCAAGGACTAGCGGGAGGTCGAATGAGCAGTTCTTC. The entire variable domain, with the rest obtained from reference TRBV7-2 and TRBJ2-1, is as follows: GAGVSQSPSNKVTEKGKDVELRCDPISGHTALYWYRQSLGQGLEFLIYFQGNSAPDKSGLPSDRFSAERTGGSVSTLTIQRTQQEDSAVYLCASSSRTSGRSNEQFFGPGTRLTVL.

This clonotype was counted between two and nine times. The chain carries TRBV10-3 and TRBJ2-3; either TRBD1 or TRBD2 may supply D (5 bases each). CDR3 length equals 14 residues. Trimming cost V 0 bases and J 4 bases, with 8 bases left between them. Per germline, CDR1 ENHRY and CDR2 SYGVKD. CDR3 sequence: CAISESPGPDTQYF. Written as DNA, the CDR3 is TGTGCCATCAGTGAGTCTCCGGGGCCAGATACGCAGTATTTT.

This clonotype was counted ten times or more. The V gene is TRBV7-9, the J gene TRBJ1-1, with D uncertain. Germline loops: CDR1 SEHNR, CDR2 FQNEAQ (reference sequence). V dropped 11 bases and J dropped 4 bases, with 14 bases sitting between them. The CDR3 sequence is 12 residues long. The CDR3 nucleotides are TGTGCCGGGCGGGAAGAGAGCACTGAAGCTTTCTTT. This encodes CAGREESTEAFF.

The chain employs TRBV7-2 and TRBJ1-2; no clear D. V was shortened by 1 base and J by 1 base, with 10 bases between the two germline ends. The CDR3 runs to 15 residues. Germline values: CDR1 SGHTA, CDR2 FQGNSA. Here the CDR3 reads CASSLGVLYNYGYTF. The CDR3 nucleotides are TGTGCCAGCAGCTTAGGGGTCCTTTATAACTATGGCTACACCTTC.

The chain combines TRBV28 with TRBJ2-1; 13 positions match TRBD2. Trimming at V came to 7 bases and at J to 4 bases, leaving 10 bases not matched to a gene. The CDR3 spans 17 residues. Germline V CDR1 and CDR2: MDHEN, SYDVKM. The CDR3 DNA reads as TGTGCCAGCACAGAAAGGACTAGCGGGAGACTATACAATGAGCAGTTCTTC. Amino acids: CASTERTSGRLYNEQFF.

The J gene is TRBJ2-1, the V gene TRBV11-3; TRBD1 or TRBD2 may be the D gene (5 bases each). The CDR3 totals 17 residues. V was clipped by 5 bases and J by 2 bases, with 19 bases between them. Looked up from germline, CDR1 is SGHNT and CDR2 is YENEEA. The CDR3 is CASSTPWDRPPYNEQFF. The CDR3 DNA reads TGTGCCAGCAGCACCCCGTGGGACCGACCTCCCTACAATGAGCAGTTCTTC.

This clonotype was counted between two and nine times. CDR3 sequence (DNA): TGTGCCAGCAGCCCCGGTCCGAATCAAGAGACCCAGTACTTC. It encodes CASSPGPNQETQYF. The chain recombines TRBV11-3 with TRBJ2-5, with unresolved D. Germline V CDR1 and CDR2: SGHNT, YENEEA. The CDR3 is 14 amino acids. Deletions cut 5 bases from V and 2 bases from J, with 12 bases between.

This clonotype was seen only a few times. The V and J genes are TRBV5-1 and TRBJ2-2, with no clear D. The CDR3 is made up of 14 amino acids. V was shortened by 4 bases and J by 1 base, with 8 bases between the two germline ends. CDR1 SGHRS and CDR2 YFSETQ come from the germline V gene. CDR3 amino acids: CASSPDVNTGELFF. CDR3 DNA: TGCGCCAGCAGCCCAGACGTGAACACCGGGGAGCTGTTTTTT. Together with reference TRBV5-1 and TRBJ2-2, the CDR3 gives the full variable domain: KAGVTQTPRYLIKTRGQQVTLSCSPISGHRSVSWYQQTPGQGLQFLFEYFSETQRNKGNFPGRFSGRQFSNSRSEMNVSTLELGDSALYLCASSPDVNTGELFFGEGSRLTVL.

This chain links TRBV27 with TRBJ2-3, with 12 bases fitting TRBD2. CDR1 and CDR2 from the germline V gene are MNHEY and SMNVEV (reference sequence). The ends lost 6 bases at V and 4 bases at J; junction bases unmatched: 5. CDR3 length: 15 residues. This CDR3 is CASRRLAGAPDTQYF. CDR3 sequence (DNA): TGTGCCAGCAGACGACTAGCGGGGGCGCCAGATACGCAGTATTTT.

This clonotype was found a few times. V and J are TRBV7-9 and TRBJ2-2; D unclear. Looked up from germline, CDR1 is SEHNR and CDR2 is FQNEAQ (reference sequence). V gave up 1 base and J gave up 3 bases, with 6 bases separating them. CDR3 length: 14 amino acids. CDR3 DNA: TGTGCCAGCAGCTTAGATTTTGACACCGGGGAGCTGTTTTTT. Translated, it gives CASSLDFDTGELFF.

This sequence joins TRBV4-1 and TRBJ2-5, with TRBD1 matching over 10 bases. The CDR3 consists of 15 residues. Germline V lookup: CDR1 MGHRA, CDR2 YSYEKL. Unmatched junction bases numbered 5, after V lost 5 bases and J lost 2 bases. The CDR3 spells CASSYPGQGQETQYF. CDR3 bases: TGCGCCAGCAGCTACCCGGGACAGGGGCAAGAGACCCAGTACTTC.

Ten or more counts support this clonotype. This chain links TRBV7-2 with TRBJ1-6, with TRBD1 as a possible D gene (5 bases). Trimming pared 5 bases from V and 8 bases from J, leaving 31 bases between. Looked up from germline, CDR1 is SGHTA and CDR2 is FQGNSA. The CDR3 length is 20 residues. The CDR3 reads CASSHRLTAKLQAGDSPLHF. The CDR3 region has the DNA TGTGCCAGCAGCCACCGTTTGACAGCTAAGCTTCAAGCCGGGGATTCACCCCTCCACTTT.

J is TRBJ2-7 and V is TRBV20-1; the match to TRBD2 covers 12 bases. From germline, CDR1 is DFQATT and CDR2 SNEGSKA (reference sequence). CDR3 size: 18 residues. The J segment lost 3 bases and the V segment lost 5 bases, leaving 17 bases of the junction unmatched. CDR3 DNA sequence: TGCAGTGCTGAACCGGGACTAGCGGGCGCTCTCCCCTACTACGAGCAGTACTTC. Protein: CSAEPGLAGALPYYEQYF.

The V gene is TRBV6-2 or TRBV6-3, the J gene TRBJ2-1; 8 nucleotides line up with TRBD2. The CDR3 covers 13 residues. Germline V gene data show CDR1 as MNHEY and CDR2 as SVGEGT. Trimming took 5 bases from V and 8 from J; bases not matched to a gene: 5. The CDR3 sequence: CASSLSGTHEQFF. The DNA of the CDR3 is TGTGCCAGCAGTCTTAGCGGGACCCATGAGCAGTTCTTC.

The chain joins TRBV6-1 to TRBJ2-7; D is unclear. Germline assignment: CDR1 MNHNS and CDR2 SASEGT. Trimming cost V 3 bases and J 2 bases, with 14 bases left between them. CDR3 size: 15 residues. The CDR3 nucleotides are TGTGCCAGCAGTGAGATGACCGCCACTCCCTACGAGCAGTACTTC. It encodes CASSEMTATPYEQYF.

This clonotype was detected a few times. This chain joins TRBV2 and TRBJ2-1, with 9 bases aligning to TRBD2. Germline values: CDR1 SNHLY, CDR2 FYNNEI. Trimming removed 7 bases from V and 8 bases from J; junction bases left unmatched: 9. The CDR3 runs to 14 residues. For the CDR3, the DNA is TGTGCCAGCAACCGGCGGGAGGGCTGGGATGAGCAGTTCTTC. Translated: CASNRREGWDEQFF.

The V call is TRBV14, the J call TRBJ2-3, with D hard to call. Trimming left V 4 bases short and J 8 bases short, with 10 bases between. The V gene's germline CDR1 is SGHDN and CDR2 FVKESK. CDR3 length: 12 amino acids. The CDR3 is CASSPRTGTQYF. Here the CDR3 DNA reads TGTGCCAGCAGCCCCCGAACGGGTACGCAGTATTTT.

The chain joins TRBV6-2 or TRBV6-3 to TRBJ2-7, with 9 positions matching TRBD2. With V trimmed by 6 bases and J by 4 bases, 7 bases remained unmatched. Germline V gene lookup returns CDR1 MNHEY and CDR2 SVGEGT. The CDR3 covers 14 residues. CDR3 coding DNA: TGTGCCAGCAGCCGCGGGGGGGCCGGGTACGAGCAGTACTTC. Its translation is CASSRGGAGYEQYF.

CDR3 coding DNA: TGTGCCAGCAGCGACGGGGGCACAGATACGCAGTATTTT. This gives the protein CASSDGGTDTQYF. V usage is TRBV25-1 and J usage is TRBJ2-3, with D perhaps matching TRBD2 (5 bases). Germline CDR1 and CDR2: MGHDK and SYGVNS. V was cut by 6 bases and J by 1 base, with 8 bases left in between. The length of the CDR3 is 13 residues.

This clonotype appeared many times. V is TRBV7-2 and J is TRBJ2-1; D is unresolved. The CDR3 covers 15 residues. V lost 5 bases and J lost 6, with 17 bases in between. Looked up from germline, CDR1 is SGHTA and CDR2 is FQGNSA. CDR3 sequence: CASSPTRRGLNEQFF. As DNA, the CDR3 is TGTGCCAGCAGCCCAACTCGCCGAGGCCTCAATGAGCAGTTCTTC.